These 8 T cell receptor beta chains were all obtained from the same sample, sequenced in a study of blood T cell repertoires in COVID-19 (dated by TCRdb to about 2020). The method behind the library was the immunoSEQ multiplex PCR assay. TCRdb limited this immuneACCESS table to in-frame rearrangements with V and J called. A share of clones is missing; checked studies link under half to unresolved V genes, and the rest is unexplained. Here the sample has 30,000 to 40,000 clones; about four fifths occur a single time. Clones ranked in the top ten supply around 41% of the sample. The sample comprised peripheral blood. These receptors came from a man at least 80 years old with active or convalescent COVID-19.

This chain connects TRBV3-1 (or the pseudogene TRBV3-2) to TRBJ2-2, with a tentative D call TRBD1 (6 bases). The V gene's germline CDR1 is LGHDT and CDR2 YNNKEL (reference sequence). This CDR3 spans 13 amino acids. Trimming shortened V by 4 bases and J by 5 bases, and 8 bases separated the two germline ends. The CDR3, as DNA: TGTGCCAGCAGCCCACAGGGAACCGGGGAGCTGTTTTTT. This sequence encodes CASSPQGTGELFF.

The V and J genes are TRBV11-3 and TRBJ2-7, with 7 bases lining up with TRBD2. This CDR3 has 14 amino acids. The V and J ends lost 5 bases and 7 bases, in that order; junction bases with no gene match: 11. Per germline, CDR1 SGHNT and CDR2 YENEEA. CDR3 nucleotide sequence: TGTGCCAGCAGCCCGTTGGGAGGGTCCGTTGAGCAGTACTTC. Protein product: CASSPLGGSVEQYF.

The V gene is TRBV11-3, the J gene TRBJ2-1, with TRBD2 identical over 7 bases. The CDR3 contains 14 residues. Germline V gene sequence: CDR1 SGHNT, CDR2 YENEEA. The V and J ends lost 1 base and 10 bases, in that order; junction bases with no gene match: 7. In DNA, the CDR3 is TGTGCCAGCAGCTTAGGAGCGGGGTGGGGCGAGCAGTTCTTC. It codes for CASSLGAGWGEQFF. Full variable domain (outside the CDR3, taken from reference TRBV11-3 and TRBJ2-1): EAGVVQSPRYKIIEKKQPVAFWCNPISGHNTLYWYLQNLGQGPELLIRYENEEAVDDSQLPKDRFSAERLKGVDSTLKIQPAELGDSAVYLCASSLGAGWGEQFFGPGTRLTVL.

The rearrangement uses TRBV4-3 and TRBJ2-5, with 8 bases matching TRBD1. J lost 5 bases, V lost 1 base, and 3 bases had no gene match. The CDR3 totals 14 residues. In germline, CDR1 is LGHNA, CDR2 YSLEER. CDR3 sequence (DNA): TGCGCCAGCAGCCAAGGACAGGGGTGGGAGACCCAGTACTTC. As protein: CASSQGQGWETQYF.

The chain combines TRBV19 with TRBJ1-2; D gene unclear. The V gene lost 11 bases and the J gene lost 7 bases, with 11 bases spanning the gap. The CDR3 contains 10 residues. Germline CDR1 and CDR2: LNHDA and SQIVND (reference sequence). CDR3 bases: TGTGCCTCGCGGGAGGTTGGCTACACCTTC. Amino acids: CASREVGYTF.

The CDR3 DNA follows: TGTGCCAGTACCCTAGGGCTAGCGGGAGAAGATACGCAGTATTTT. Translating it yields CASTLGLAGEDTQYF. The chain uses TRBV19 and TRBJ2-3, with 10 bases matching TRBD2. Germline CDR1 LNHDA, CDR2 SQIVND (reference sequence). CDR3 length equals 15 residues. Trimming cost V 7 bases and J 5 bases; bases outside gene matches: 9.

The rearrangement links TRBV23-1 to TRBJ1-6; possibly TRBD1 for D (5 bases). TRBV23-1 is marked as an open reading frame, function uncertain. This CDR3 is built from 15 residues. Trimming stripped 2 bases from V and 6 bases from J, with 11 bases between. The CDR3 loop reads CASSQTGVGNSPLHF. The CDR3 nucleotides are TGCGCCAGCAGTCAAACGGGGGTTGGTAATTCACCCCTCCACTTT.

V is TRBV19 and J is TRBJ1-1, with 7 bases matching TRBD1. The CDR3 is 14 amino acids. Trimming removed 5 bases from V and 1 base from J; junction bases left unmatched: 4. Germline values: CDR1 LNHDA, CDR2 SQIVND (reference sequence). CDR3 DNA: TGTGCCAGTAGTCTCCGGACAGGGAACACTGAAGCTTTCTTT. Encoded protein: CASSLRTGNTEAFF. The whole variable domain, filled in from reference TRBV19 and TRBJ1-1, reads DGGITQSPKYLFRKEGQNVTLSCEQNLNHDAMYWYRQDPGQGLRLIYYSQIVNDFQKGDIAEGYSVSREKKESFPLTVTSAQKNPTAFYLCASSLRTGNTEAFFGQGTRLTVV.